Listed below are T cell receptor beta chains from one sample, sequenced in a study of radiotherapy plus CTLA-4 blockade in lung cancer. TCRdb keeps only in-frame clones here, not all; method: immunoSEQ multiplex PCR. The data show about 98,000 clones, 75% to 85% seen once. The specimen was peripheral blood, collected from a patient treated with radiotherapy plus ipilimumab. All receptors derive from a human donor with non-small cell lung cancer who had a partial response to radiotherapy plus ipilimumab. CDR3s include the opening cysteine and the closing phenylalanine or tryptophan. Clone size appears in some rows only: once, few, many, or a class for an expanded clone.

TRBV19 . CASSPDSYNEQFF
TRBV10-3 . CAISTGGGELFF
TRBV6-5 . CASSYSGRGSTDTQYF
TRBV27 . CASSLSGTSGSRGQETQYF
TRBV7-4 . CASSIQGYSNQPQHF
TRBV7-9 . CASSFSLTSGSHDTQYF
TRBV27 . CASSSITGDTEAFF
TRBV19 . CASEQGNQPQHF
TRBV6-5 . CASSRVHLGDTEAFF
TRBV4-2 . CASSRDTIYEQYF
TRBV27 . CASSLYYARSSYNEQFF
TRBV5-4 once CASSHRDSEEQYF
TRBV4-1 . CASSQASSGTGDYGYTF
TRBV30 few CARKQGSGNTIYF
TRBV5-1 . CASSPGGYGYTF
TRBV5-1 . CASSSHRGGDNEQFF
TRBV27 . CASSLSGLSYNEQFF
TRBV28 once CATTRTGRPSPLHF
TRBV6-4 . CASTGTGGPGEQYF
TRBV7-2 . CASSFQGYEQYF
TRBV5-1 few CASSSISGTGNTIYF
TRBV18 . CASSRTGIDQPQHF
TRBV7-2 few CASSSGQLYGYTF
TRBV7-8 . CASSLDGVAGETQYF
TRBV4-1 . CASSQGDRANYGYTF
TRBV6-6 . CASSLTKEGAFF
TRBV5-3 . CARSLIAGNF
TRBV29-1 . CSVENPTASYEQYF
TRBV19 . CASSGDKRTIYF
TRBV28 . CASRAGVREQYF
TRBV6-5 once CASRMTGATEKLFF
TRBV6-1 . CASSEGQGPEKLFF
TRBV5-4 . CASSVRGNTGELFF
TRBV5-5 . CASSLVPAAMLFF
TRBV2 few CASRRDSGNYGYTF
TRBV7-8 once CASSFQGAGGNQPQHF
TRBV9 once CASSVGGGRSPLHF
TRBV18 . CASSPLSGIAKNIQYF
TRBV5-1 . CASSFDREVGYTF
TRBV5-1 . CASSPGTSGETQYF
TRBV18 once CASSPDRNQPQHF
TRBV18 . CASRPNRGRVDGYTF
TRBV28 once CAVGGGGNTGELFF
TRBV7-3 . CASSILSGPTDTQYF
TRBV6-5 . CASSPSGQSYGYTF
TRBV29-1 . CSVATGSDTQYF
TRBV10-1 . CASSQTGTSVYEQYF
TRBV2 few CASRQGGNTEAFF
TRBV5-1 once CASREPEQGGNEQFF
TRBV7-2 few CASKLGQGGLYEQYF
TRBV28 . CASSFPNKGLAGGLQETQYF